This T cell receptor (beta chain) comes out of a study of OX40 agonist ivuxolimab in advanced cancers. Across the study: While on treatment, patients had intravenous ivuxolimab at 0.01 to 10 mg/kg every 2 weeks.

Study-level findings and limits: Part of the nonresponder group also had normalized T-cell clonal expansion that was low.

Germline CDR1 MNHEY, CDR2 SMNVEV (reference sequence). Trimming removed 7 bases at V and 0 bases at J, with 13 bases between. The CDR3 consists of 16 residues. This clone has only one observation. What it recognizes is unknown. Some clones are missing from TCRdb's copy, which holds only in-frame ones; the method was immunoSEQ multiplex PCR. This sample has around 48,000 clones; approximately 86% occur once, and the top ten carry roughly 1.1%. The sequenced sample was CD4+ or CD8+ T cells sorted from blood, obtained in a trial of the OX40 agonist ivuxolimab. V usage is TRBV27 and J usage is TRBJ2-6; D is unclear. The sequence was obtained from an adult with an advanced solid tumor such as melanoma, head and neck, liver or kidney cancer. This CDR3 reads CASTPRQSSGANVLTF. CDR3 DNA sequence: TGTGCCAGCACCCCCAGACAAAGCTCTGGGGCCAACGTCCTGACTTTC.